This entry lists 9 T cell receptor beta chains sequenced from one sample in a study of identical twins. One entry per CDR3 protein, called by TCRdb with MiXCR from the 5' RACE reads. The sample consists of some 1,700,000 distinct CDR3 sequences, about 32% of them appearing once. The sample taken for sequencing was cord blood. These receptors came from a newborn girl in good health.

The rearrangement links TRBV4-2 to TRBJ1-5, with D maybe TRBD1 (6 bases). The CDR3 length is 18 residues. V was trimmed by 0 bases and J by 1 base, leaving 16 bases between them. In germline, CDR1 is LGHNA, CDR2 YNFKEQ. The CDR3 loop is CASSQEVWGADSNQPQHF. In DNA form, the CDR3 reads TGTGCCAGCAGCCAAGAGGTATGGGGGGCCGACAGCAATCAGCCCCAGCATTTT.

This clonotype was seen only a few times. CDR3 bases: TGCGCCAGCAGCCGTACAGGGGTCTCACCCAACACCGGGGAGCTGTTTTTT. Protein product: CASSRTGVSPNTGELFF. The rearrangement links TRBV5-1 to TRBJ2-2; 7 nucleotides align to TRBD1. CDR3 size: 17 residues. V was pared by 4 bases and J by 2 bases, with 11 bases of the junction left unmatched. Germline loops: CDR1 SGHRS, CDR2 YFSETQ.

The chain is built from TRBV3-1 and TRBJ1-1; D ambiguous. Trimming removed 3 bases from V and 1 base from J, with 6 bases in between. CDR1 LGHDT and CDR2 YNNKEL come from the germline V gene (reference sequence). The CDR3 extends over 13 amino acids. The CDR3 is CASSHVANTEAFF. CDR3 DNA sequence: TGTGCCAGCAGCCATGTCGCGAACACTGAAGCTTTCTTT.

The chain joins TRBV20-1 to TRBJ1-2; D is uncertain. Trimming cost V 0 bases and J 3 bases, with 14 bases left between them. This CDR3 region has 15 residues. Germline V CDR1 and CDR2: DFQATT, SNEGSKA (reference sequence). CDR3 sequence: CSARDFAVFDYGYTF. The CDR3 DNA sequence: TGCAGTGCTAGAGATTTTGCGGTTTTTGACTATGGCTACACCTTC.

This clonotype was seen many times. The V gene is TRBV10-3, the J gene TRBJ1-2; 9 bases match TRBD1. CDR3 size: 14 residues. J lost 2 bases, V lost 7 bases, and 5 bases had no gene match. Germline loops: CDR1 ENHRY, CDR2 SYGVKD. The CDR3 nucleotides are TGTGCCATCAAGGGGGACAGGGTGAACTATGGCTACACCTTC. This gives the protein CAIKGDRVNYGYTF.

This clonotype was counted between two and nine times. The chain has TRBV12-1 and TRBJ1-2. TRBV12-1 is designated a pseudogene. CDR3 length: 16 amino acids. CDR3 nucleotide sequence: TGTGCCAGCCCCCCGGAGGGCGAGAAAGATAACTATGGCTACACCTTC. Translated: CASPPEGEKDNYGYTF.

In the case of this clonotype: The junction departs from germline at one end; a sequencing error may be responsible. J is TRBJ2-7 and V is TRBV12-3 or TRBV12-4; TRBD2 matches 7 bases. This CDR3 region has 15 residues. DNA for the CDR3: TGTGCCAACAGTTTAAGGCGGGAGATAGGCTACGAGCAGTACTTC. It is translated as CANSLRREIGYEQYF.

This clonotype was seen a few times. The chain is built from TRBV13 and TRBJ2-1, with 13 nucleotides matching TRBD2. Germline assignment: CDR1 PRHDT and CDR2 FYEKMQ (reference sequence). Trimming removed 6 bases from V and 5 bases from J; junction bases left unmatched: 7. The CDR3 extends over 16 amino acids. The CDR3 loop reads CASSLPGLAGHNEQFF. The CDR3 DNA follows: TGTGCCAGCAGTCTTCCGGGACTAGCGGGGCACAATGAGCAGTTCTTC. The complete variable domain, with remaining parts taken from reference TRBV13 and TRBJ2-1, reads AAGVIQSPRHLIKEKRETATLKCYPIPRHDTVYWYQQGPGQDPQFLISFYEKMQSDKGSIPDRFSAQQFSDYHSELNMSSLELGDSALYFCASSLPGLAGHNEQFFGPGTRLTVL.

The chain joins TRBV20-1 to TRBJ2-1; D tentatively fits TRBD1 or TRBD2 (5 bases each). V lost 5 bases to trimming and J lost 8 bases, with 13 bases between them. Germline CDR1 and CDR2: DFQATT and SNEGSKA (reference sequence). There are 12 residues in the CDR3. The CDR3 DNA follows: TGCAGTGCTCCACGCAGGGAGCATGAGCAGTTCTTC. Its translation is CSAPRREHEQFF.